This section outlines one T cell receptor beta chain sequence together with its context. Its binding antigen is unknown. No much larger clonotype is one base removed from it; base qualities were not supplied. In the prospective study, participants were roughly 18 to 100 years old, resided in about two dozen geographic areas of the United States, and were enrolled through a virtual design. To assign participants to cohorts, the prospective study relied on clinical history that participants themselves reported in a screening survey and a study questionnaire. For ImmuneRACE Cohort 3, a participant was defined as recovered based on two consecutive negative NP/OP PCR tests, clearance by a healthcare professional, or resolution of symptoms. In the prospective study, whole blood, serum and a nasopharyngeal or oropharyngeal swab were collected from each participant by mobile phlebotomists. Additional blood draws and questionnaires over an approximately two-month period could optionally be provided by prospective study participants. Prospective study blood samples were shipped either frozen or at room temperature before DNA extraction.

V loses 0 bases of germline sequence and J loses 1 base, and the interval between the two ends is 10 bases. The germline V gene (reference sequence) provides CDR1 LGHDT and CDR2 YNNKEL. The CDR3 numbers 16 residues from cysteine through phenylalanine. Here the CDR3 DNA is all that survives: 48 bases in frame from base 1. TCRbeta CDR3 regions were amplified from genomic DNA by means of the immunoSEQ Assay, a bias-controlled multiplex PCR. From the authors' description of their analysis: The number of nucleated cells in each sample was estimated by amplification of reference gene primers within the assay. To quantify the absolute abundance of each unique TCRbeta CDR3 rearrangement, sequence reads were collapsed and filtered. For each sample, productive Simpson clonality was calculated as the square root of Simpson's diversity index over productive rearrangements. This is the immuneACCESS table as TCRdb keeps it, with only in-frame sequences that have V and J called. A part of the clones is gone; compared with another copy, unresolved V genes explain less than half, and the rest is unexplained. The DNA gave D and trimming, while V, J and clone size come from that table. For this sample there are 300,000 to 350,000 clones; nearly 90% appear just once. The ten largest clones represent about 9.4% of the sample.

The data belong to a study of blood T cell repertoires in COVID-19 (TCRdb year 2020). Turning to the overall study: Samples from collaborators originated in the United States, Italy and Spain and spanned both the acute and convalescent phases of COVID-19. The material from the prospective study consisted of cDNA or gDNA derived from T cells, B-cell-depleted T cells, or PBMCs. Subjects who had been exposed to COVID-19, were actively infected with it, or had recovered from it provided the deeply sampled blood TCRbeta repertoires that made up the dataset. The repertoires were released in a freely available public database meant as a resource for research on the immune response to SARS-CoV-2. Samples were obtained from the ongoing ImmuneRACE study (first 160 participants) and from 1,254 subjects provided by 6 global collaborators. A de-identified subject ID, COVID-19 status, age in years and sex were almost always included in the sample metadata. HLA class I and class II types, where available, came from metadata supplied by the sample provider rather than from assay-based typing. Findings and caveats that apply to the study as a whole: The amount of clinical and demographic metadata varied by source and participant and was provided uncurated.

This chain joins TRBV3-1 (or the pseudogene TRBV3-2) to TRBJ2-1, with the D gene uncertain. Input material: PBMCs or T cells enriched from blood (not recorded which). The TCR comes from a woman aged 25 to 45 who had recovered from COVID-19. CDR3 loop: CASSQEFGMSYNEQFF. In nucleotide form, the sequence is TGTGCCAGCAGCCAAGAATTCGGTATGTCCTACAATGAGCAGTTCTTC.